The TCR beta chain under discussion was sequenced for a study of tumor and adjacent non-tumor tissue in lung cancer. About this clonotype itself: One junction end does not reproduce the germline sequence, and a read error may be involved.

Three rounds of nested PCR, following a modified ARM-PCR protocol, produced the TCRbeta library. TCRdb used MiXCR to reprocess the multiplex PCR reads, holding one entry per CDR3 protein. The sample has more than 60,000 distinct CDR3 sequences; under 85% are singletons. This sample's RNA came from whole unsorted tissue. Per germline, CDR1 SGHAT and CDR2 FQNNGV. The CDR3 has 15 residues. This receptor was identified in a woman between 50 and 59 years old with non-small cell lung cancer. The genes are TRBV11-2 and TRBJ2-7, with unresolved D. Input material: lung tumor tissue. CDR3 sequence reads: CTSSLGWARNYEQYF. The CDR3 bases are TGTACCAGCAGCTTAGGGTGGGCACGTAACTACGAGCAGTACTTC.